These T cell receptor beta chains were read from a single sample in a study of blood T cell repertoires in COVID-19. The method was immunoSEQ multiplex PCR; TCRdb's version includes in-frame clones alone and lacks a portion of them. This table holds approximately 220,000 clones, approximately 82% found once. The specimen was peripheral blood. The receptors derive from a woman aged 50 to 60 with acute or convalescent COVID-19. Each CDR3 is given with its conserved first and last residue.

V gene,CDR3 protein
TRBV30,CAWRPASRDRWLTPLHF
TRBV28,CASSKTGDPEAFF
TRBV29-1,CSARLAGGDEQFF
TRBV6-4,CASSRSRVFGGYTF
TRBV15,CATSRDQAAYEQYF
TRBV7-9,CASSFVRLAGGPDEQYF
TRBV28,CASSSPGGGLGYTF
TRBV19,CASRGRGADTQYF
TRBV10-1,CASSPGHPNTEAFF
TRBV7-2,CASSLDPATGGYGYTF
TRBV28,CASGLRGAGENGYTF
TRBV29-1,CSVGTGPDEQYF
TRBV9,CASSYSGRGTDTQYF
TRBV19,CATLTSTEAFF
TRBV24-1,CATSEIDRDTGELFF
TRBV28,CASSPPKGGRDQETQYF
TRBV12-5,CASGHRGRAGELFF
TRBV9,CASSPETGLNYNEQFF
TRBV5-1,CASSLETSRPNQETQYF
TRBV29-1,CSVARTGGHEQYF
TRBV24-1,CATSDPRDRVDEQYF
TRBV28,CASNRFSAGANTGELFF
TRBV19,CASSMGWTRVYEQYF
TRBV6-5,CASSYPSSGQETQYF
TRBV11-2,CASSFLAGGETQYF
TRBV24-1,CATSEWGGEQFF
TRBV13,CASSLWQKRTDTQYF
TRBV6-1,CASSEPGRQGNNYGYTF